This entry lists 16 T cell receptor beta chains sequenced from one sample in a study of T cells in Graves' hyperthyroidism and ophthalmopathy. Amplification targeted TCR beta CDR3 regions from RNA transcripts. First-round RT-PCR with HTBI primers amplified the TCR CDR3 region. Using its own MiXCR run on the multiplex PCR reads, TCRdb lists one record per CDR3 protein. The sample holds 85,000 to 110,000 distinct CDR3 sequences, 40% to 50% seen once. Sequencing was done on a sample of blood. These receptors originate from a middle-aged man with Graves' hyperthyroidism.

The CDR3, as DNA: TGTGCCAGCAGCTTCGGTCCCGCGGGAACGTTGGATACGCAGTTCTTC. Encoded protein: CASSFGPAGTLDTQFF. The J gene is TRBJ2-1, the V gene TRBV7-2; perhaps TRBD2 as D (6 bases). V shed 3 bases and J shed 12 bases, with 24 bases lying between them. The V gene's germline CDR1 is SGHTA and CDR2 FQGNSA. There are 16 residues in the CDR3.

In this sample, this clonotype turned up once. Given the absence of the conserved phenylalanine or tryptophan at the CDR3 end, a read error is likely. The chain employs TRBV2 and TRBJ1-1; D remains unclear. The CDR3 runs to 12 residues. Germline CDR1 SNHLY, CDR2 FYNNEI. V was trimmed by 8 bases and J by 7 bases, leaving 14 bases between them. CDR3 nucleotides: TGTGCCAGCGGGAGGGTCTACTTTGAAGCTTTCCTG. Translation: CASGRVYFEAFL.

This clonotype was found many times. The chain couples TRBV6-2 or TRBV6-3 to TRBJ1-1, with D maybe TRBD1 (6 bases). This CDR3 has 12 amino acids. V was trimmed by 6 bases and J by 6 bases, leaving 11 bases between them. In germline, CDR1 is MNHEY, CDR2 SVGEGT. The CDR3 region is CASRTGPAEAFF. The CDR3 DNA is TGTGCCAGCAGAACAGGGCCGGCTGAAGCTTTCTTT.

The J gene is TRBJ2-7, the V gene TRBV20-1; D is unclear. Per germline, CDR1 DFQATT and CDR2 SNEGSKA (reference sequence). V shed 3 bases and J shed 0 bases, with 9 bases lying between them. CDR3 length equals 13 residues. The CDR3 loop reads CSASHGNSYEQYF. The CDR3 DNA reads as TGCAGTGCTAGCCATGGGAACTCCTACGAGCAGTACTTC.

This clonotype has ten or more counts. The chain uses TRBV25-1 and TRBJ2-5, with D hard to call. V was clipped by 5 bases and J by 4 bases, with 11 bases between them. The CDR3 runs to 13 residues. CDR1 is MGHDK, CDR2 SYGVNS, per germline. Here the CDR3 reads CASSRPHGETQYF. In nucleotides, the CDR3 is TGTGCCAGCAGTCGACCGCATGGAGAGACCCAGTACTTC.

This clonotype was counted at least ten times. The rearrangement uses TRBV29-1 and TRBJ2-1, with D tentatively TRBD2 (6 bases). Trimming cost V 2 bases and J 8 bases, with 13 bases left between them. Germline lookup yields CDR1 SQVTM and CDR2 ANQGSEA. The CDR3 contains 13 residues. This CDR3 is CSVEIAGRYEQFF. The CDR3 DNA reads TGCAGCGTTGAAATCGCAGGGAGGTATGAGCAGTTCTTC.

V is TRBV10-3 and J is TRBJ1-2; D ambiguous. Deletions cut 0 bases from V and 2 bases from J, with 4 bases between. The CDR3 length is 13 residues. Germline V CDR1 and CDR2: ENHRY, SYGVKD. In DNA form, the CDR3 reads TGTGCCATCAGTGAGTCGGGGAACTATGGCTACACCTTC. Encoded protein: CAISESGNYGYTF.

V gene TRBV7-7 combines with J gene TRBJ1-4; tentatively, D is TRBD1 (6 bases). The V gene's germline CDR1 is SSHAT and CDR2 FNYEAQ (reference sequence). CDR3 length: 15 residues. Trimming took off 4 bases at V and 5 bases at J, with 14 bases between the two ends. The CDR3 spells CASSSLAGGNEKLFF. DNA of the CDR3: TGTGCCAGCAGCTCCCTAGCGGGGGGCAATGAAAAACTGTTTTTT.

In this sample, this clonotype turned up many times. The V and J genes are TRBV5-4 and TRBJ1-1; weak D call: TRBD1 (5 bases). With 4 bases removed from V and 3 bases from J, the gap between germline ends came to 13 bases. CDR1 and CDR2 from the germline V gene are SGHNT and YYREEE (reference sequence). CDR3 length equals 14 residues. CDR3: CASSPGPVDTEAFF. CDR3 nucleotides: TGTGCCAGCAGCCCGGGGCCGGTTGACACTGAAGCTTTCTTT. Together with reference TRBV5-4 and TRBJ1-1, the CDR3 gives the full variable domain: ETGVTQSPTHLIKTRGQQVTLRCSSQSGHNTVSWYQQALGQGPQFIFQYYREEENGRGNFPPRFSGLQFPNYSSELNVNALELDDSALYLCASSPGPVDTEAFFGQGTRLTVV.

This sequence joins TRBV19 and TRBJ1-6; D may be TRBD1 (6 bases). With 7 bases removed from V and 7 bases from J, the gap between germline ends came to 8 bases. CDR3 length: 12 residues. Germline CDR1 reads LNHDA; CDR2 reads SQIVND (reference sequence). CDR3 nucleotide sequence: TGTGCCAGTACCGGACAGAATTCACCCCTCCACTTT. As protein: CASTGQNSPLHF.

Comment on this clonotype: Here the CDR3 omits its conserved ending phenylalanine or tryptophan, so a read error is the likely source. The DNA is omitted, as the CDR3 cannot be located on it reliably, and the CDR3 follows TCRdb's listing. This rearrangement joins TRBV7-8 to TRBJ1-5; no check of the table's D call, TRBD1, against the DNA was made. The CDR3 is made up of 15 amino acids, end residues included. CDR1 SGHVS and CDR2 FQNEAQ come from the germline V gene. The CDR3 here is CASSLQGVAISPSMV.

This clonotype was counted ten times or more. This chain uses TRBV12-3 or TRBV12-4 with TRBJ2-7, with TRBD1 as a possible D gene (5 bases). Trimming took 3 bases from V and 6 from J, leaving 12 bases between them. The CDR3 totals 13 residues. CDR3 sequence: CASSFYRTAEQYF. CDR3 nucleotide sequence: TGTGCCAGCAGTTTTTACAGGACGGCCGAGCAGTACTTC.

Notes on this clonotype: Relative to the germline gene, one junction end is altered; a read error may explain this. CDR3 amino acids: CASSWTVDTEAFF. CDR3 coding DNA: TGTGCCAGCAGCTGGACAGTGGACACGGAAGCTTTCTTT. This chain connects TRBV5-4 to TRBJ1-1, with a tentative D call TRBD1 (6 bases). The length of the CDR3 is 13 residues. Germline V gives CDR1 SGHNT, CDR2 YYREEE (reference sequence).

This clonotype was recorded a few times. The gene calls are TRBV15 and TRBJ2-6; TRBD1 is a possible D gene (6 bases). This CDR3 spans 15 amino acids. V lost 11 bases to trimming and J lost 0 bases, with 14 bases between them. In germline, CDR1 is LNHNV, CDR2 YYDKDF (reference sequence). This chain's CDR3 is CAWARQVSGANVLTF. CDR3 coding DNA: TGTGCCTGGGCGAGACAGGTCTCTGGGGCCAACGTCCTGACTTTC. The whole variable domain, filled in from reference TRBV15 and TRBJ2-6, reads DAMVIQNPRYQVTQFGKPVTLSCSQTLNHNVMYWYQQKSSQAPKLLFHYYDKDFNNEADTPDNFQSRRPNTSFCFLDIRSPGLGDTAMYLCAWARQVSGANVLTFGAGSRLTVL.

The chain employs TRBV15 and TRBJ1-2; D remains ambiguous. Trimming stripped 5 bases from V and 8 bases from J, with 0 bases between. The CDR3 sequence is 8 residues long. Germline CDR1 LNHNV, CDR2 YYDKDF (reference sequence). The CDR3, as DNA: TGTGCCACCAGCGGCTACACCTTC. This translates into CATSGYTF.

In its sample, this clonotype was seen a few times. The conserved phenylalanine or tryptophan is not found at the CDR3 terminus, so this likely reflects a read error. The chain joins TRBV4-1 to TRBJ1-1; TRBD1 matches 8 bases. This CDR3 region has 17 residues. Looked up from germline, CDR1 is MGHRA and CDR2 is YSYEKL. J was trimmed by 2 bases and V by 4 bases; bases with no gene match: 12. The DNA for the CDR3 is TGCGCCAGCAGCCCCGGACAGGGAGCCCTCCTTAACACTGAAGCTTTCTTG. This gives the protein CASSPGQGALLNTEAFL.